The entry below describes one T cell receptor (beta chain). Its specificity is unknown. Germline V gene sequence: CDR1 WNHNN, CDR2 SYGVQD (reference sequence). The CDR3 totals 15 residues. V lost 5 bases to trimming and J lost 4 bases; unmatched junction nucleotides: 5. This sample was taken from a study of cytomegalovirus exposure and HLA in healthy donors. Study-wide results and caveats: In a later analysis, parvovirus B19, influenza, CMV and Epstein-Barr virus appeared linked to several top co-occurrence clusters. In vitro testing confirmed three CMV-associated chains as specific for CMV antigens. Earlier results showed most TCR beta V segments being productive about 90% or about 30% of the time. Only CMV serostatus was available as immune exposure information.

The PCR was carried out with 60 Vbeta primers and 13 Jbeta primers. Produced via immunoSEQ multiplex PCR; TCRdb's table is partial and in-frame only. The data hold 150,000 to 200,000 clones, with around 81% observed a single time. V is TRBV10-1 and J is TRBJ2-1; 10 bases fit TRBD2. This TCR came from a woman under 30 in good health and CMV-seropositive. The material sequenced was PBMCs. The CDR3 DNA follows: TGCGCCAGCAGTATCAGCGGGGGGGGTTACAATGAGCAGTTCTTC. This encodes CASSISGGGYNEQFF.